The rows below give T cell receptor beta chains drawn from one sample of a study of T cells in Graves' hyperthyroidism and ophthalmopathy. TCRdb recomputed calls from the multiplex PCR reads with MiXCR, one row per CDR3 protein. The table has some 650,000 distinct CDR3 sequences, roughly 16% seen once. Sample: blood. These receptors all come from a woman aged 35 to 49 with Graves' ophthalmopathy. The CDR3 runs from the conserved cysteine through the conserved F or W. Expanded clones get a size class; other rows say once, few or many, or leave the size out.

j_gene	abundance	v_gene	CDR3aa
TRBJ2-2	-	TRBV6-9	CASSYPFPGELFF
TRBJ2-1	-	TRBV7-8	CASSLPASNEQFF
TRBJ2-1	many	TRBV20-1	CSARELLDYNEQFF
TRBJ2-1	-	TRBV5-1	CASSWGQGFRNEQFF
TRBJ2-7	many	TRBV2	CASSGSVSYEQYF
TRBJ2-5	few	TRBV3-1	CASSQKSRNGETQYF
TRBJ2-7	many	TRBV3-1	CASNGLAVDYEQYF
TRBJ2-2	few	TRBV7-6	CASSFARDLNTGELFF
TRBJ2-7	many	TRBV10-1	CASSEGDYEQYF
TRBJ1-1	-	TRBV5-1	CASSPRKGSEAFF
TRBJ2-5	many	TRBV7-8	CASTAGTGGALQTQYF
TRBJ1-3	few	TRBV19	CASSPETGQRRGNTIYF
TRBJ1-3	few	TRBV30	CAWMRQGKAIYF
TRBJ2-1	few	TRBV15	CATSSPGTNPFF
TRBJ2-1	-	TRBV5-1	CASGGTGFTGEQFF
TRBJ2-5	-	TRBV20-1	CSAWTGGAETQYF
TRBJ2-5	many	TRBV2	CASRSRGSQETQYF
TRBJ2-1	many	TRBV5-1	CASSLMAGAQNEQFF
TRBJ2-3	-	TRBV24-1	CATSDFRTPGADTQYF
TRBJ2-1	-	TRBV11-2	CASSSPGLAVLNSYNEQFF
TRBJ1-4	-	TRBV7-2	CASSLSQTNEKLFF
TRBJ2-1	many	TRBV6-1	CASSDPLTGHNEQFF
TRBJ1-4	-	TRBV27	CASSLFGGLGEKLFF
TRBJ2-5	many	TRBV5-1	CASSLVGAQETQYF
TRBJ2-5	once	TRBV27	CASSLGTHETQYF
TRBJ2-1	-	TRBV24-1	CATSDPTGGIKNEQFF
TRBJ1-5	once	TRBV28	CASSLMVGLRQPQHF
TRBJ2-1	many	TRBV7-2	CASSPPRGVSSYNEQFF
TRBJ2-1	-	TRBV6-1	CASSGGLAGRDEQFF
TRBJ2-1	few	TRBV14	CASSRSTGFNEQFF